This T cell receptor (beta chain) originates from a study of molecular identifiers for immune sequencing clone quantification. Trimming stripped 4 bases from V and 14 bases from J, with 10 bases between. This CDR3 is built from 11 residues. Germline V gene data show CDR1 as SGHRS and CDR2 as YFSETQ. One entry per CDR3 protein, called by TCRdb with MiXCR from the PCR reads. The sample includes just under 65,000 distinct CDR3 sequences, under 20% seen only once; the top ten take 1.3% to 1.5%. The TCR comes from a human donor in good health. Some libraries in this study had Jurkat cell RNA spiked in. The chain uses TRBV5-1 and TRBJ1-6; maybe TRBD1 (5 bases). The specimen sequenced was naive CD8+ T cells from blood, with Jurkat cell RNA spiked in. Subset reported: FACS-sorted CD8+CD4-CCR7+CD45RA+ naive T cells. CDR3: CASSPGRSLHF. In DNA, the CDR3 is TGCGCCAGCAGCCCGGGACGGTCCCTCCACTTT.